The source of this TCR beta chain is a study of OX40 agonist ivuxolimab in advanced cancers. On the study more broadly: Head and neck, renal cell, melanoma or hepatocellular carcinoma were the cancers that dose-escalation patients had. The study's findings and limits: Within 6 weeks, CD4+ and CD8+ blood T cells expanded clonally at 0.1 to 3.0 mg/kg. Researchers did not establish what antigens the expanded peripheral T cells target.

TCRdb's copy holds only in-frame clones and misses some; the assay was immunoSEQ multiplex PCR. The sample holds fewer than 100,000 clones, around 89% seen once. With regard to this clone: Antigen unknown.

Germline CDR1 reads ENHRY; CDR2 reads SYGVKD. This CDR3 comprises 14 residues. Blood draws occurred at baseline, cycle 4 day 1, and cycle 7 day 1. Sequenced material: CD4+ or CD8+ T cells sorted from blood, taken in a trial of the OX40 agonist ivuxolimab. The clonotype was recovered from an adult with an advanced solid tumor such as melanoma, head and neck, liver or kidney cancer. The chain is built from TRBV10-3 and TRBJ2-5; tentatively, D is TRBD1 (5 bases). The end of the DNA aligns better with TRBJ2-7, so the J call may be wrong. In DNA form, the CDR3 reads TGTGCCATCAGTTCAGACAGCTTCCCCTACGAGCAGTACTTC. It is translated as CAISSDSFPYEQYF.